Here is one T cell receptor beta chain with its context. Its antigen is unidentified. All donors qualified as healthy HIV-negative adults and had experienced no recent acute infections or vaccinations. CDR1 is SNHLY and CDR2 is FYNNEI in the germline V gene. V lost 9 bases to trimming and J lost 0 bases, with 6 bases between them. The CDR3 has 12 amino acids. The sample originates from a study of shared clonotypes between healthy human individuals. Study-wide context: Donor ages ranged 18 to 49 years: a couple of women, a few men.

Regarding the study as a whole: Naive CD4 clonotypes were shared across a handful of donors at around 5%. Shared clonotypes across all four donors exceeded non-shared ones in generation probability.

The assay was immunoSEQ multiplex PCR, and TCRdb's table has in-frame clones only and misses some. The table records some 1.5 million clones, 98% of them present only once. Sequenced: naive CD4+ T cells sorted from blood. Subset described: CD45RA+ positively selected. The chain uses TRBV2 and TRBJ1-3; D unclear. The receptor was isolated from a man aged 25-40 years in good health. The CDR3 loop reads CARGSSGNTIYF. The CDR3 DNA follows: TGTGCCAGAGGGAGCTCTGGAAACACCATATATTTT. Filled out from reference TRBV2 and TRBJ1-3, the complete variable domain reads EPEVTQTPSHQVTQMGQEVILRCVPISNHLYFYWYRQILGQKVEFLVSFYNNEISEKSEIFDDQFSVERPDGSNFTLKIRSTKLEDSAMYFCARGSSGNTIYFGEGSWLTVV.